One and the same sample provided the 9 T cell receptor beta chains below, sequenced in a study of Ad26.COV2.S vaccination and SARS-CoV-2 variants. Only in-frame clones appear in the TCRdb table, and some are missing; sequencing was by immunoSEQ multiplex PCR. This sample has fewer than 400,000 clones, with 70% to 90% found just once. Treatment indicated: around 19 received Ad26.COV2.S at low or high dose, single or two shots; roughly five received placebo; per-sample allocation not given. Samples came from day 63 after the first vaccine or placebo injection. The sequencing used peripheral blood, collected in a trial of Ad26.COV2.S vaccine versus placebo. The source is a person between 18 and 60 years old who received the Ad26.COV2.S COVID-19 vaccine or a placebo.

This sequence joins TRBV12-5 and TRBJ2-1; D unresolved. Trimming stripped 0 bases from V and 8 bases from J, with 20 bases between. Germline loops: CDR1 LGHNT, CDR2 FRNRAP. This CDR3 is 17 amino acids long. The CDR3 spells CASGLVLSLGGIDEQFF. Here the CDR3 DNA reads TGTGCTAGTGGTTTGGTACTCAGCCTGGGTGGGATTGATGAGCAGTTCTTC.

This chain connects TRBV10-3 to TRBJ2-3; 9 nucleotides line up with TRBD1. With V trimmed by 3 bases and J by 3 bases, 4 bases remained unmatched. Germline CDR1 reads ENHRY; CDR2 reads SYGVKD. The CDR3 is made up of 15 amino acids. The CDR3, as DNA: TGTGCCATCAGTGATGGGGACAGGGCGACAGATACGCAGTATTTT. Translating gives CAISDGDRATDTQYF.

This clone was recorded a few times. J is TRBJ1-2 and V is TRBV11-2; D is unclear. CDR1 SGHAT and CDR2 FQNNGV come from the germline V gene. Trimming shortened V by 0 bases and J by 3 bases, and 11 bases separated the two germline ends. The CDR3 runs 15 residues. This chain's CDR3 is CASSLDLLGYYGYTF. CDR3 bases: TGTGCCAGCAGCTTAGATCTTCTGGGATACTATGGCTACACCTTC.

The J gene is TRBJ2-7, the V gene TRBV19; 9 nucleotides line up with TRBD2. Looked up from germline, CDR1 is LNHDA and CDR2 is SQIVND (reference sequence). This CDR3 is 14 amino acids long. V trimming: 6 bases; J trimming: 0 bases; junction bases outside the gene matches: 3. DNA for the CDR3: TGTGCCAGTAGCCAGCGGGGGGCCTCCTACGAGCAGTACTTC. Translation: CASSQRGASYEQYF. Full variable domain (outside the CDR3, taken from reference TRBV19 and TRBJ2-7): DGGITQSPKYLFRKEGQNVTLSCEQNLNHDAMYWYRQDPGQGLRLIYYSQIVNDFQKGDIAEGYSVSREKKESFPLTVTSAQKNPTAFYLCASSQRGASYEQYFGPGTRLTVT.

A note on this clone: One end of the junction does not line up with germline, which may come from a read error. CDR3 in DNA: TGTGCCTGGAGTCTCCCGGGACAGGGGGCCTCAAAGGGAATCTTC. As protein: CAWSLPGQGASKGIF. V usage is TRBV30 and J usage is TRBJ2-1; 12 nucleotides match TRBD1. CDR1 is GTSNPN, CDR2 SVGIG, per germline (reference sequence). The CDR3 consists of 15 residues.

In the case of this clone: Additional DNA sequences in this sample encode the identical CDR3. V is TRBV10-3 and J is TRBJ2-7, with D unclear. V gave up 3 bases and J gave up 0 bases, with 3 bases separating them. In germline, CDR1 is ENHRY, CDR2 SYGVKD. The CDR3 sequence is 12 residues long. The chain's CDR3 is CAISESSYEQYF. CDR3 sequence (DNA): TGTGCCATCAGTGAAAGCTCCTACGAGCAGTACTTC.

The chain carries TRBV3-1 (or the pseudogene TRBV3-2) and TRBJ2-1, with D uncertain. The length of the CDR3 is 12 residues. Germline CDR1 LGHDT, CDR2 YNNKEL (reference sequence). The V and J ends lost 1 base and 9 bases respectively, with 7 bases between them. CDR3 DNA sequence: TGTGCCAGCAGCCAAGGTCTCGGTGAGCAGTTCTTC. Its translation: CASSQGLGEQFF.

J is TRBJ2-1 and V is TRBV2; weak D call: TRBD1 (5 bases). The CDR3 length is 14 residues. The germline V gene encodes CDR1 SNHLY and CDR2 FYNNEI. V dropped 4 bases and J dropped 9 bases, with 16 bases sitting between them. CDR3 loop: CASSVDSGYSEQFF. The CDR3 DNA reads as TGTGCCAGCAGTGTGGATTCAGGGTATAGTGAGCAGTTCTTC.

This clone was found once. The CDR3 region has the DNA TGCGCCAGCAGCACGGGACTAGCGGGGTCCGAAATATTGTATGAGCAGTTCTTC. This translates into CASSTGLAGSEILYEQFF. The chain has TRBV5-1 and TRBJ2-1; 13 nucleotides align to TRBD2. V was clipped by 4 bases and J by 8 bases; unmatched bases: 15. The CDR3 extends over 18 amino acids. Germline-derived CDR1 and CDR2 are SGHRS and YFSETQ.